This T cell receptor (beta chain) was recovered during a study of cytomegalovirus exposure and HLA in healthy donors. In the case of this clone: Its matching antigen is unknown.

The PCR was carried out with 60 Vbeta primers and 13 Jbeta primers. Some clones are missing from TCRdb's copy, which holds only in-frame ones; the method was immunoSEQ multiplex PCR. Here the sample spans some 190,000 clones, about 80% being singletons. V lost 8 bases and J lost 5, with 13 bases in between. The CDR3 extends over 13 amino acids. Per germline, CDR1 LNHDA and CDR2 SQIVND (reference sequence). Study outcomes and limitations: Rates of TCR association differed by HLA locus in a later analysis, with DRB1 highest and HLA-C lowest.

The TCR comes from a man aged 18 to 30 in good health and CMV-seronegative. Sequencing was carried out using PBMCs. The chain carries TRBV19 and TRBJ1-5; D perhaps matches TRBD1 (6 bases). CDR3 bases: TGTGCCAGTGGACCCCAGGGGTATCAGCCCCAGCATTTT. Protein: CASGPQGYQPQHF. Filled out from reference TRBV19 and TRBJ1-5, the complete variable domain reads DGGITQSPKYLFRKEGQNVTLSCEQNLNHDAMYWYRQDPGQGLRLIYYSQIVNDFQKGDIAEGYSVSREKKESFPLTVTSAQKNPTAFYLCASGPQGYQPQHFGDGTRLSIL.